The 4 T cell receptor beta chains listed next were all sequenced from one sample in a study of T cells in Graves' hyperthyroidism and ophthalmopathy. The CDR3 regions of TCR beta were amplified from RNA transcripts. HTBI primers were the set used in a first-round RT-PCR of the TCR CDR3. TCRdb itself ran the multiplex PCR reads through MiXCR, one entry per CDR3 protein. The data contain 200,000 to 300,000 distinct CDR3 sequences, 16% of them singletons. Sequencing was carried out using blood. Receptors originate from a woman in her late teens or twenties with Graves' ophthalmopathy.

The chain links TRBV11-2 to TRBJ2-1, with TRBD2 matching over 8 bases. The V gene end was trimmed by 7 bases and the J gene end by 4 bases; junction bases not matched to a gene: 6. Looked up from germline, CDR1 is SGHAT and CDR2 is FQNNGV. The CDR3 runs 14 residues. The CDR3 is CASTAAGGYNEQFF. CDR3 DNA: TGTGCCAGCACGGCGGCGGGAGGTTACAATGAGCAGTTCTTC. The whole variable domain, filled in from reference TRBV11-2 and TRBJ2-1, reads EAGVAQSPRYKIIEKRQSVAFWCNPISGHATLYWYQQILGQGPKLLIQFQNNGVVDDSQLPKDRFSAERLKGVDSTLKIQPAKLEDSAVYLCASTAAGGYNEQFFGPGTRLTVL.

This clonotype was counted ten times or more. The rearrangement uses TRBV20-1 and TRBJ2-7, with 9 bases that match TRBD2. The V and J ends lost 6 bases and 5 bases, in that order; junction bases with no gene match: 8. In germline, CDR1 is DFQATT, CDR2 SNEGSKA (reference sequence). This CDR3 is 13 amino acids long. CDR3 bases: TGCAGTGCCACAGTAGCGGGAGTTAACGAGCAGTACTTC. This encodes CSATVAGVNEQYF.

A few counts support this clonotype. The J gene is TRBJ2-3, the V gene TRBV7-3; 10 nucleotides align to TRBD2. Germline V lookup: CDR1 SGHTA, CDR2 FQGTGA. V trimming: 5 bases; J trimming: 7 bases; junction bases outside the gene matches: 9. The CDR3 is 15 amino acids. The CDR3 DNA reads as TGTGCCAGCAGCCTCAGCGGGAGGGCCGTAAATACGCAGTATTTT. Translated, it gives CASSLSGRAVNTQYF.

DNA of the CDR3: TGTGCCAGCAGCCAACGGACAGGGGTTAGCAATCAGCCCCAGCATTTT. It codes for CASSQRTGVSNQPQHF. The chain uses TRBV11-2 and TRBJ1-5, with 9 bases fitting TRBD1. J was trimmed by 0 bases and V by 5 bases; bases with no gene match: 5. The CDR3 is made up of 16 amino acids. Germline V gene data show CDR1 as SGHAT and CDR2 as FQNNGV.